This T cell receptor beta chain comes out of a study of T-cell memory formation after mild COVID-19. MiXCR was run by TCRdb on the 5' RACE reads, yielding one entry per CDR3 protein. This repertoire shows hundreds of thousands of distinct CDR3 sequences, roughly an eighth found once; its top ten account for about 22%. V dropped 7 bases and J dropped 5; count of bases not matched to a gene: 10. The CDR3 runs 15 residues. The germline gives CDR1 SEHNR, CDR2 FQNEAQ (reference sequence). This clonotype occurred a few times. The target antigen is unknown. Study-wide results and caveats: In pre-infection memory, a portion of responding clones appeared, which suggested that cross-reactive memory joined.

The sequence derives from a man between 18 and 29 years old who had mild COVID-19 (a few samples of this study predate the infection). Cell type and time point are not known. Specimen: PBMCs or a T cell subset sorted from them (not recorded which). The chain employs TRBV7-9 and TRBJ2-2; 7 bases align to TRBD1. The CDR3 reads CASTPLDRTTGELFF. For the CDR3, the DNA is TGTGCCAGCACCCCCTTGGACAGGACGACCGGGGAGCTGTTTTTT.